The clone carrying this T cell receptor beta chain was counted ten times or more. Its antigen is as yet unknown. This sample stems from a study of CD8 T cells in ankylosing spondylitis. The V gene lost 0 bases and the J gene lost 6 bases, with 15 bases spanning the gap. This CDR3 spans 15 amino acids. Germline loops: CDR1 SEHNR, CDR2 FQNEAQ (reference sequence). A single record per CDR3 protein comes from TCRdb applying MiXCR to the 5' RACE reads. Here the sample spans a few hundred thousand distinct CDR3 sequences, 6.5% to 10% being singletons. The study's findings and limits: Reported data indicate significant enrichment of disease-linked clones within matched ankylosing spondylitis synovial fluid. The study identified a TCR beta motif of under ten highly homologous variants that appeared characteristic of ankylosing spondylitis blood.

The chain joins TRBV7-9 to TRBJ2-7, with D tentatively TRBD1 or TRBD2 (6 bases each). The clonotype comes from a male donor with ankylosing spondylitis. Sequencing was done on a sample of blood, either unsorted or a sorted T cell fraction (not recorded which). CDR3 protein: CASSLADSGAVEQYF. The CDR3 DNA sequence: TGTGCCAGCAGCTTAGCAGACTCGGGGGCGGTCGAGCAGTACTTC.